A selection of T cell receptor beta chains follows, all from one sample in a study of T cell repertoires in cytomegalovirus infection. The antigens of these receptors remain unknown. Each CDR3 protein gets one entry after TCRdb re-called the reads with MiXCR. The sample has 700,000 to 850,000 distinct CDR3 sequences, around a third seen once. This material consisted of cultured CD8+ T cells from PBMCs, taken from culture after CMV antigen stimulation. These receptor sequences come from a human donor in good health (CMV status not recorded). Some clones in this sample may be carry-over from other donors' samples. The CDR3 runs from the conserved cysteine through the conserved F or W. D genes are given only for firm matches. Expanded clones get a size class; other rows say once, few or many, or leave the size out.

j_call: TRBJ1-5
d_call: .
v_call: TRBV9
clone_size: .
cdr3_aa: CASSAEGAGNQPQHF
cdr3_nt: TGTGCCAGCAGCGCCGAAGGTGCGGGCAATCAGCCCCAGCATTTT

j_call: TRBJ1-2
d_call: .
v_call: TRBV6-8
clone_size: .
cdr3_aa: CASSYGFPVANYGYTF
cdr3_nt: TGTGCCAGCAGTTACGGCTTCCCGGTAGCTAACTATGGCTACACCTTC

j_call: TRBJ2-5
d_call: .
v_call: TRBV6-2/TRBV6-3
clone_size: once
cdr3_aa: CASKVVRGKGETQYF
cdr3_nt: TGTGCCAGCAAAGTAGTCAGGGGAAAGGGTGAGACCCAGTACTTC

j_call: TRBJ2-1
d_call: .
v_call: TRBV7-6
clone_size: many
cdr3_aa: CASSPPRAGNNEQFF
cdr3_nt: TGTGCCAGCAGCCCCCCCAGGGCAGGGAACAATGAGCAGTTCTTC

j_call: TRBJ2-7
d_call: .
v_call: TRBV5-5
clone_size: .
cdr3_aa: CASSLGSISYEQYF
cdr3_nt: TGTGCCAGCAGCTTGGGGTCCATCTCCTACGAGCAGTACTTC

j_call: TRBJ2-1
d_call: .
v_call: TRBV6-5
clone_size: few
cdr3_aa: CASSYSKDLLGYNEQFF
cdr3_nt: TGTGCCAGCAGTTACTCGAAGGACCTTCTAGGTTACAATGAGCAGTTCTTC

j_call: TRBJ2-1
d_call: TRBD2
v_call: TRBV7-3
clone_size: .
cdr3_aa: CASSLGIAGGAEQFF
cdr3_nt: TGTGCCAGCAGCCTCGGAATAGCGGGGGGGGCTGAGCAGTTCTTC

j_call: TRBJ1-5
d_call: .
v_call: TRBV27
clone_size: few
cdr3_aa: CASSLPGYDQPQHF
cdr3_nt: TGTGCCAGCAGTTTACCCGGGTATGATCAGCCCCAGCATTTT

j_call: TRBJ2-5
d_call: .
v_call: TRBV4-1
clone_size: many
cdr3_aa: CASSQSKETQYF
cdr3_nt: TGCGCCAGCAGCCAGAGTAAAGAGACCCAGTACTTC

j_call: TRBJ2-1
d_call: TRBD2
v_call: TRBV2
clone_size: .
cdr3_aa: CASSGRGTSGESSYNEQFF
cdr3_nt: TGTGCCAGCAGTGGGAGAGGGACTAGCGGGGAGAGCTCCTACAATGAGCAGTTCTTC

j_call: TRBJ2-5
d_call: .
v_call: TRBV27
clone_size: .
cdr3_aa: CASSLYGPGNQETQYF
cdr3_nt: TGTGCCAGCAGTTTGTACGGTCCAGGAAACCAAGAGACCCAGTACTTC

j_call: TRBJ1-1
d_call: TRBD1
v_call: TRBV7-9
clone_size: few
cdr3_aa: CASSPETGMNTEAFF
cdr3_nt: TGTGCCAGCAGCCCGGAGACAGGGATGAACACTGAAGCTTTCTTT